This entry lists 7 T cell receptor beta chains sequenced from one sample in a study of shared clonotypes between healthy human individuals (dated by TCRdb to about 2020). Library preparation employed the immunoSEQ multiplex PCR assay. The table comes from immuneACCESS by way of TCRdb, which keeps in-frame sequences with V and J called. Part of the clones is missing from these tables; in studies checked, under half for an unresolved V gene and the rest for unknown reasons. Counted in this sample were more than 2,000,000 clones; over 85% of them appeared once. The ten largest clones represent 0.39% of the sample. Sequenced input: naive CD4+ T cells from PBMCs. The sample's cell subset or site label is to be understood as: CD45RA+ positively selected. The receptor set was obtained from a young man in good health. Some clones in this sample may be carry-over from other donors' samples.

The chain is built from TRBV28 and TRBJ2-2; 9 nucleotides match TRBD2. The CDR3 runs 20 residues. Germline V CDR1 and CDR2: MDHEN, SYDVKM. The V segment lost 4 bases and the J segment 4 bases; nucleotides outside the gene matches: 19. The CDR3 loop is CASSSPPLAGSGMGTGELFF. The CDR3 DNA reads TGTGCCAGCAGTTCTCCCCCCCTAGCGGGGAGCGGGATGGGCACCGGGGAGCTGTTTTTT.

The chain couples TRBV7-9 to TRBJ1-1; the D gene is possibly TRBD1 (6 bases). This CDR3 comprises 15 residues. Trimming cost V 5 bases and J 0 bases, with 13 bases left between them. Germline V gene lookup returns CDR1 SEHNR and CDR2 FQNEAQ (reference sequence). The CDR3 loop is CASSLLGHLNTEAFF. In DNA form, the CDR3 reads TGTGCCAGCAGCCTCCTGGGACACCTGAACACTGAAGCTTTCTTT.

The chain carries TRBV4-1 and TRBJ2-5, with 7 bases that match TRBD2. The CDR3 has 17 amino acids. With 2 bases clipped from V and 5 bases from J, the junction kept 14 bases outside the gene matches. CDR1 MGHRA and CDR2 YSYEKL come from the germline V gene. The CDR3 region is CASSQPSNRGRIETQYF. In DNA form, the CDR3 reads TGCGCCAGCAGCCAACCCTCGAATCGCGGGAGAATTGAGACCCAGTACTTC.

This chain uses TRBV4-1 with TRBJ2-1; possibly TRBD2 for D (6 bases). The CDR3 length is 17 residues. Germline V gene data show CDR1 as MGHRA and CDR2 as YSYEKL. The germline V and J ends were trimmed by 3 bases and 2 bases, with 17 bases remaining between them. DNA of the CDR3: TGCGCCAGCAGCCAGGGGGTCGGGGCTAGCGCCTACAATGAGCAGTTCTTC. As protein: CASSQGVGASAYNEQFF.

The J gene is TRBJ2-3, the V gene TRBV18; TRBD1 is a possible D gene (5 bases). The CDR3 has 15 residues. Between the trimmed V and J ends, which lost 0 bases and 4 bases, there was a span of 11 bases. Germline V gene lookup returns CDR1 KGHSH and CDR2 LQKENI. CDR3 region: CASSPPAGLPDTQYF. CDR3 DNA sequence: TGTGCCAGCTCACCACCGGCAGGGTTACCAGATACGCAGTATTTT.

The rearrangement joins TRBV5-1 to TRBJ2-1, with 10 bases aligning to TRBD2. The CDR3 consists of 15 residues. The trim removed 4 bases at V and 8 bases at J, leaving 9 bases unmatched. Germline CDR1 and CDR2: SGHRS and YFSETQ. CDR3 DNA: TGCGCCAGCAGCGACCTAGCGGGAGTCTGGGATGAGCAGTTCTTC. Protein sequence: CASSDLAGVWDEQFF.

Regarding this clone: The same CDR3 can be traced to other DNA sequences in this sample. The chain is built from TRBV5-1 and TRBJ1-5; TRBD1 aligns across 7 bases. The V and J ends lost 7 bases and 0 bases, in that order; junction bases with no gene match: 7. CDR1 and CDR2 (germline): SGHRS, YFSETQ. The CDR3 contains 15 residues. CDR3 loop: CASSLTGSSNQPQHF. The CDR3, as DNA: TGCGCCAGCTCCTTGACAGGGAGTAGCAATCAGCCCCAGCATTTT.